The entry below gives a single T cell receptor beta chain sequence along with its context. What it binds is not known. The treatment: PENTA 11 planned treatment interruption arm or continuous ART arm. Participants had taken at least three-drug ART for at least 24 weeks. The entry originates in a study of HIV-infected children after antiretroviral therapy interruption. About the study: Children's median ages were around 9.1 years and 8 years by group. Most participating children were previously exposed to EBV and CMV. Broader study findings: The Gini coefficient of naive CD4+ repertoires rose, returning to baseline by 3 years.

V lost 6 bases, J lost 5 bases, and 20 bases lay in between. The CDR3 loop spans 16 amino acids. CDR1 and CDR2 (germline): MNHEY, SMNVEV (reference sequence). Unique molecular identifiers were included in an RNA-based 3' RACE TCR library. Via MiXCR, TCRdb re-called the 3' RACE reads, giving one row per CDR3 protein. The table shows 35,000 to 50,000 distinct CDR3 sequences, with around 7% occurring only once. The sample was CD45RA+ CD4+ T cells from PBMCs, pooled from several time points, taken from a donor given antiretroviral therapy, either interrupted or continuous. Subset given: naive CD4+ CD45RA+ CD45RO- T cells. The sequence was collected from a pool of human donors with HIV. The chain uses TRBV27 and TRBJ2-1; D unresolved. The CDR3 loop reads CASRSVGAVLNNEQFF. Here the CDR3 DNA reads TGTGCCAGCAGGTCCGTCGGCGCGGTACTAAACAATGAGCAGTTCTTC.